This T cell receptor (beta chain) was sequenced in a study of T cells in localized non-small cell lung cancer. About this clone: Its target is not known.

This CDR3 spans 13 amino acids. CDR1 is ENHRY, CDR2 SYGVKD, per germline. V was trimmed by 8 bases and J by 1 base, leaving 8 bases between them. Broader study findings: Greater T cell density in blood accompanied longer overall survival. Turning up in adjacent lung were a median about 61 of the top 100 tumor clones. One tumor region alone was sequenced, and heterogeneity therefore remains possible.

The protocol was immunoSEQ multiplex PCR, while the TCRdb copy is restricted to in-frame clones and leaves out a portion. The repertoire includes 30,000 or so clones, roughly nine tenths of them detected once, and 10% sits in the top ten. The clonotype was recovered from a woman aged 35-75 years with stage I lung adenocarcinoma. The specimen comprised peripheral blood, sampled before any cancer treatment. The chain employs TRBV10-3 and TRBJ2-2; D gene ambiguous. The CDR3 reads CAIAVGNTGELFF. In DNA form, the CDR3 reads TGTGCCATCGCTGTAGGGAACACCGGGGAGCTGTTTTTT.